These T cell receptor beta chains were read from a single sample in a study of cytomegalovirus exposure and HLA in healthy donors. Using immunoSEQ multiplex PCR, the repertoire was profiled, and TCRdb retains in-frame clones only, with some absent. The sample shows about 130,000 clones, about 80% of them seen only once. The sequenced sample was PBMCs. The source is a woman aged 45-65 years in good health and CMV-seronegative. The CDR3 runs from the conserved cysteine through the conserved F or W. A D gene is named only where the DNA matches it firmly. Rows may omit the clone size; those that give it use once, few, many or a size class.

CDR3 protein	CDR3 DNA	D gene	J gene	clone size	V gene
CASSLALELAGGYEQYF	TGCGCCAGCAGCTTGGCCCTCGAGCTAGCGGGAGGGTACGAGCAGTACTTC	TRBD2	TRBJ2-7	.	TRBV5-1
CASSLGTGNIEQFF	TGTGCCAGCAGCCTGGGGACAGGGAATATTGAGCAGTTCTTC	TRBD1	TRBJ2-1	.	TRBV7-3
CASRATSGTYNEQFF	TGTGCCAGCAGGGCGACTAGCGGGACATACAATGAGCAGTTCTTC	TRBD2	TRBJ2-1	.	TRBV6-4
CSAGEGRQYF	TGCAGTGCTGGGGAGGGGCGGCAGTACTTC	TRBD2	TRBJ2-7	.	TRBV20-1
CASSYIRSRGTEAFF	TGTGCCAGCAGTTACATCCGCTCCCGGGGAACTGAAGCTTTCTTT	.	TRBJ1-1	.	TRBV6-5
CASSLIGQGDEKLFF	TGTGCCAGCAGCCTAATCGGACAGGGAGATGAAAAACTGTTTTTT	TRBD1	TRBJ1-4	.	TRBV25-1
CASSVRGQGISNTEAFF	TGTGCCAGCAGCGTAAGGGGGCAGGGGATATCGAACACTGAAGCTTTCTTT	TRBD1	TRBJ1-1	once	TRBV9
CSVDGLAGGGDTQYF	TGCAGCGTTGATGGACTAGCGGGAGGTGGAGATACGCAGTATTTT	TRBD2	TRBJ2-3	.	TRBV29-1
CAISESRLASTEAFF	TGTGCCATCAGTGAGTCGCGGCTAGCTTCCACTGAAGCTTTCTTT	.	TRBJ1-1	.	TRBV10-3
CASSQVVGVGNTIYF	TGCGCCAGCAGCCAAGTCGTAGGGGTAGGAAACACCATATATTTT	.	TRBJ1-3	.	TRBV4-3
CSGQAANTEAFF	TGTTCCGGACAGGCGGCGAACACTGAAGCTTTCTTT	TRBD1	TRBJ1-1	few	TRBV7-9
CASSGTSGSRTDTQYF	TGTGCCAGCAGTGGGACTAGCGGGAGTCGGACAGATACGCAGTATTTT	TRBD2	TRBJ2-3	.	TRBV25-1
CASSQASGHTDTQYF	TGTGCCAGCAGCCAAGCTAGCGGACACACAGATACGCAGTATTTT	TRBD2	TRBJ2-3	.	TRBV4-2
CASSNSGTSGDTQYF	TGTGCCAGCAGCAACTCCGGGACTAGCGGAGATACGCAGTATTTT	TRBD2	TRBJ2-3	.	TRBV2
CASSGVRSGGNYGYTF	TGTGCCAGCAGTGGGGTCAGGTCAGGTGGTAACTATGGCTACACCTTC	.	TRBJ1-2	.	TRBV6-1
CASSRGCEAFF	TGTGCCAGCAGTAGGGGGTGTGAAGCTTTCTTT	.	TRBJ1-1	.	TRBV6-5
CASSFSRLEVSGELFF	TGTGCCAGCAGTTTTTCGCGACTAGAGGTGTCCGGGGAGCTGTTTTTT	.	TRBJ2-2	.	TRBV28
CASSQDRTPAAFF	TGTGCCAGCAGCCAAGACAGGACTCCCGCTGCTTTCTTT	.	TRBJ1-1	few	TRBV14
CASSLSGLAGVSTDTQYF	TGTGCCAGCAGCCTCTCGGGACTAGCGGGAGTGAGCACAGATACGCAGTATTTT	TRBD2	TRBJ2-3	.	TRBV9
CASSQDGGVVTGELFF	TGCGCCAGCAGCCAAGATGGTGGAGTAGTCACCGGGGAGCTGTTTTTT	.	TRBJ2-2	.	TRBV4-3
CASSLMGSNQPQNF	TGTGCCAGCAGTTTAATGGGGAGCAATCAGCCCCAGAATTTT	.	TRBJ1-5	.	TRBV28
CASSIQPGDYGYTF	TGTGCCAGTAGTATCCAGCCAGGGGACTATGGCTACACCTTC	.	TRBJ1-2	.	TRBV19
CASSFRGADSGANVLTF	TGTGCCAGCAGTTTTCGGGGGGCGGACTCTGGGGCCAACGTCCTGACTTTC	.	TRBJ2-6	once	TRBV27
CASNLDREGQPQHF	TGTGCCAGCAATCTAGACAGGGAAGGTCAGCCCCAGCATTTT	TRBD1	TRBJ1-5	few	TRBV28
CSVVSGFLSTDTQYF	TGCAGCGTCGTAAGCGGGTTTTTAAGCACAGATACGCAGTATTTT	.	TRBJ2-3	.	TRBV29-1
CASSYAGTGASGYTF	TGTGCCAGCAGCTACGCCGGGACAGGGGCCTCTGGCTACACCTTC	TRBD1	TRBJ1-2	.	TRBV7-2
CSVEEARTGPREAFF	TGCAGCGTTGAAGAGGCCCGGACAGGGCCGCGTGAAGCTTTCTTT	TRBD1	TRBJ1-1	.	TRBV29-1
CASSPFPGQRASTEAFF	TGTGCCAGCTCACCATTCCCGGGCCAGAGGGCGAGTACTGAAGCTTTCTTT	.	TRBJ1-1	.	TRBV18
CASSVRTGLMNTEAFF	TGTGCCAGCAGCGTACGGACAGGGCTCATGAACACTGAAGCTTTCTTT	TRBD1	TRBJ1-1	.	TRBV14
CASSVAGTGKYEQYF	TGTGCCAGCAGCGTAGCGGGGACAGGGAAATACGAGCAGTACTTC	TRBD1	TRBJ2-7	once	TRBV9
CAWNTRGETEAFF	TGTGCCTGGAACACCCGGGGGGAGACTGAAGCTTTCTTT	.	TRBJ1-1	once	TRBV30
CASNREDRVRTEAFF	TGTGCCAGCAACCGAGAAGACAGGGTTCGGACTGAAGCTTTCTTT	TRBD1	TRBJ1-1	.	TRBV9
CASSTRDRGRAEAFF	TGTGCCAGCAGCACGCGGGACAGGGGGCGCGCTGAAGCTTTCTTT	TRBD1	TRBJ1-1	.	TRBV5-4
CASSPSRNEQFF	TGTGCCAGCAGCCCAAGCCGGAATGAGCAGTTCTTC	.	TRBJ2-1	.	TRBV6-5
CASSLGRGRSNQPQHF	TGTGCCAGCAGCCTTGGACGAGGGAGAAGCAATCAGCCCCAGCATTTT	.	TRBJ1-5	.	TRBV28
CASSVVQDTEAFF	TGTGCCAGCAGCGTAGTTCAGGACACTGAAGCTTTCTTT	.	TRBJ1-1	.	TRBV9
CASSLVLRHGSYEQYF	TGTGCCAGCAGCTTAGTGTTGAGGCATGGGTCCTACGAGCAGTACTTC	.	TRBJ2-7	.	TRBV11-2